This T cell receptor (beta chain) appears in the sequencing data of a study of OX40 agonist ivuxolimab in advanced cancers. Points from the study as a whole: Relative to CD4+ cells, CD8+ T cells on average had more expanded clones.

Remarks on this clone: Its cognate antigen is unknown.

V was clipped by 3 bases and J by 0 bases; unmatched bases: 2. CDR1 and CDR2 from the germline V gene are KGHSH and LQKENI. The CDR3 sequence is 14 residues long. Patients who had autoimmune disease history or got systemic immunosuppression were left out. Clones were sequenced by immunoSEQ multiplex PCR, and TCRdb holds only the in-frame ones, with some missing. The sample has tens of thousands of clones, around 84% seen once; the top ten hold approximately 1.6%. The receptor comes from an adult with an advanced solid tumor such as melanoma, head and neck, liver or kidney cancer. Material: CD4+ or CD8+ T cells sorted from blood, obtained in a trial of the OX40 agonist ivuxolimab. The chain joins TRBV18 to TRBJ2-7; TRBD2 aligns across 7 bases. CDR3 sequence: CASSPSGDSYEQYF. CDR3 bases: TGTGCCAGCTCACCGAGCGGGGACTCCTACGAGCAGTACTTC.